This T cell receptor beta chain was found in a study of CD8 T cell repertoires and HIV-1 epitope variants. Libraries were prepared by immunoSEQ multiplex PCR; TCRdb keeps only in-frame clonotypes and omits some of them. Among more than 4,000 clones listed, less than 70% were seen once. As for this clone: No antigen is known for it.

V gave up 2 bases and J gave up 0 bases, with 10 bases separating them. CDR1 is MDHEN and CDR2 is SYDVKM in the germline V gene. The CDR3 runs 16 residues. The chain combines TRBV28 with TRBJ2-2, with no clear D. The clonotype was recovered from a male donor with HIV. Sequences were obtained from cultured CD8+ T cells derived from PBMCs. The DNA of the CDR3 is TGTGCCAGCAGTTTACATTGGACGGCGAACACCGGGGAGCTGTTTTTT. Translated, it gives CASSLHWTANTGELFF.